These 29 T cell receptor beta chains were all obtained from the same sample, sequenced in a study of T cells in Graves' hyperthyroidism and ophthalmopathy (dated by TCRdb to between 2017 and 2020). Library preparation was by multiplex PCR. The data were produced on an Illumina HiSeq 2000. Amplification of TCR beta CDR3 regions was carried out from RNA transcripts. The first round of RT-PCR for the TCR CDR3 was performed with the HTBI primer set and the Qiagen OneStep RT-PCR kit. TCRdb took the public reads, trimmed them with fastp at Q25, ran MiXCR for clone calling and kept in-frame beta chains. For every CDR3 protein sequence, its rows merge into one entry that carries the most common genes and DNA. The sample table holds 200,000 to 250,000 distinct CDR3 sequences, of which over 15% were seen once. The ten largest clones represent around 30% of the sample. The material sequenced was blood. The receptors derive from a woman younger than 30 with Graves' ophthalmopathy.

This clonotype was detected only a few times. The rearrangement uses TRBV5-4 and TRBJ2-7; unclear D gene. This CDR3 region has 15 residues. Trimming pared 5 bases from V and 3 bases from J, leaving 18 bases between. Germline V lookup: CDR1 SGHNT, CDR2 YYREEE (reference sequence). CDR3 sequence reads: CASSSADADVYEQYF. The DNA of the CDR3 is TGTGCCAGCAGTTCCGCCGACGCGGATGTCTACGAGCAGTACTTC.

On this clonotype itself: The junction differs from germline at one of its ends, possibly a read error. The chain is built from TRBV29-1 and TRBJ2-4, with TRBD1 matching over 8 bases. CDR1 and CDR2 (germline): SQVTM, ANQGSEA. The CDR3 has 12 residues. CDR3 DNA sequence: TGCAGCGGGACAGGGCCACAAAACACTCAGTACTTC. It encodes CSGTGPQNTQYF.

This clonotype came up many times. The chain combines TRBV20-1 with TRBJ2-7; 7 positions agree with TRBD1. J gave up 5 bases and V 0 bases, and 10 bases lay outside the gene matches. The CDR3 loop spans 15 amino acids. Per the germline V gene, CDR1 is DFQATT and CDR2 is SNEGSKA (reference sequence). In DNA form, the CDR3 reads TGCAGTGCTAGAGATTCCCGGACAGGAGGCCACGAGCAGTACTTC. Translating it yields CSARDSRTGGHEQYF.

This clonotype was detected a few times. V is TRBV6-5 and J is TRBJ2-3; the match to TRBD2 covers 14 bases. The CDR3 has 21 amino acids. In germline, CDR1 is MNHEY, CDR2 SVGAGI. J gave up 0 bases and V 6 bases, and 17 bases lay outside the gene matches. CDR3 sequence (DNA): TGTGCCAGCAGATTACTCGGGGGACTAGCGGGAGCCTTCTCTAGCACAGATACGCAGTATTTT. Amino acids: CASRLLGGLAGAFSSTDTQYF.

At least ten counts were recorded for this clonotype. The V and J genes are TRBV11-3 and TRBJ1-2; D uncertain. This CDR3 has 13 amino acids. Germline CDR1 and CDR2: SGHNT and YENEEA. Deletions cut 5 bases from V and 8 bases from J, with 15 bases between. CDR3 in amino acids: CASSPNPGVGYTF. The CDR3 nucleotides are TGTGCCAGCAGCCCAAATCCCGGGGTAGGCTACACCTTC.

This clonotype was seen repeatedly, ten times or more. The chain couples TRBV5-5 to TRBJ2-7; 8 bases are a match to TRBD2. Per germline, CDR1 SGHKS and CDR2 YYEKEE (reference sequence). This CDR3 spans 14 amino acids. V lost 4 bases to trimming and J lost 7 bases; unmatched junction nucleotides: 10. CDR3 residues: CASSPGTPGGEQYF. In nucleotides, the CDR3 is TGTGCCAGCAGCCCCGGGACACCGGGGGGGGAGCAGTACTTC.

V gene TRBV6-5 combines with J gene TRBJ1-6, with D possibly TRBD1 on 5 matching bases. This CDR3 is built from 15 residues. Germline values: CDR1 MNHEY, CDR2 SVGAGI. Trimming cost V 6 bases and J 5 bases, with 14 bases left between them. CDR3 protein: CASRVTIRDNSPLHF. The CDR3 nucleotides read TGTGCCAGCAGAGTTACGATCAGGGATAATTCACCCCTCCACTTT.

This clonotype was observed at least ten times. Here the CDR3 reads CASSFLSGGLSTDTQYF. The DNA of the CDR3 is TGTGCCAGCAGTTTTCTTTCAGGGGGCCTAAGCACAGATACGCAGTATTTT. The chain recombines TRBV27 with TRBJ2-3; 8 nucleotides agree with TRBD1. J lost 0 bases, V lost 3 bases, and 8 bases had no gene match. CDR1 and CDR2 (germline): MNHEY, SMNVEV (reference sequence). This CDR3 contains 17 residues.

This clonotype was seen repeatedly, ten times or more. The genes are TRBV12-3 or TRBV12-4 and TRBJ1-5; D possibly corresponds to TRBD1 (6 bases). The CDR3 has 15 residues. V gave up 5 bases and J gave up 2 bases, with 13 bases separating them. CDR3 sequence reads: CASSTRGSGNQPQHF. CDR3 nucleotides: TGTGCCAGCAGTACCAGGGGTTCGGGCAATCAGCCCCAGCATTTT.

The chain employs TRBV9 and TRBJ1-2; D remains ambiguous. The germline V gene encodes CDR1 SGDLS and CDR2 YYNGEE. There are 15 residues in the CDR3. V lost 4 bases and J lost 6, with 19 bases in between. The CDR3 loop is CASSRLAAGVDGYTF. The DNA for the CDR3 is TGTGCCAGCAGCCGGCTCGCGGCGGGCGTGGATGGCTACACCTTC.

This clonotype was observed at least ten times. The chain joins TRBV27 to TRBJ1-2; 9 bases map to TRBD1. The CDR3 extends over 14 amino acids. Germline V gives CDR1 MNHEY, CDR2 SMNVEV (reference sequence). Losses at the gene ends were 6 bases for V and 4 bases for J; bases not matched to a gene: 6. Written as DNA, the CDR3 is TGTGCCAGCAGCGGTTCGGGACAGGGCTATGGCTACACCTTC. Translated: CASSGSGQGYGYTF.

At least ten counts were recorded for this clonotype. The genes are TRBV11-1 and TRBJ2-6; possibly TRBD2 for D (5 bases). This CDR3 contains 16 residues. Germline V gene data show CDR1 as SGHAT and CDR2 as FQDESV (reference sequence). The V gene lost 7 bases and the J gene lost 4 bases, with 17 bases spanning the gap. The CDR3: CASTPPEGSGANVLTF. The DNA of the CDR3 is TGTGCCAGCACACCCCCAGAGGGTTCCGGGGCCAACGTCCTGACTTTC.

In its sample, this clonotype was seen many times. The CDR3 region is CASTTGTGSLGYTF. As DNA, the CDR3 is TGTGCCAGCACCACCGGGACAGGGAGTCTTGGCTACACCTTC. The rearrangement uses TRBV6-1 and TRBJ1-2; 9 bases align to TRBD1. With 7 bases clipped from V and 7 bases from J, the junction kept 10 bases outside the gene matches. The CDR3 loop spans 14 amino acids. The germline V gene has CDR1 MNHNS and CDR2 SASEGT.

This clonotype showed up many times. The V gene is TRBV11-2, the J gene TRBJ1-1; D ambiguous. V dropped 4 bases and J dropped 7 bases, with 10 bases sitting between them. This CDR3 comprises 12 residues. Germline V gene data show CDR1 as SGHAT and CDR2 as FQNNGV. The CDR3 nucleotides are TGTGCCAGCAGCTCTCAAGGTATTGAAGCTTTCTTT. As protein: CASSSQGIEAFF.

At least ten counts were recorded for this clonotype. The rearrangement uses TRBV12-3 or TRBV12-4 and TRBJ2-6; TRBD1 matches at 11 bases. After removal of 3 bases from V and 2 bases from J, the junction contained 0 bases not matched to a gene. The CDR3 is made up of 16 amino acids. The CDR3 region is CASSLDRGPGANVLTF. CDR3 coding DNA: TGTGCCAGCAGTTTGGACAGGGGGCCTGGGGCCAACGTCCTGACTTTC.

This clonotype appeared many times. V is TRBV2 and J is TRBJ2-1; no clear D. The CDR3 is made up of 15 amino acids. Germline loops: CDR1 SNHLY, CDR2 FYNNEI. Trimming removed 4 bases from V and 1 base from J, with 11 bases in between. The CDR3 here is CASSGQDISYNEQFF. The CDR3 coding sequence is TGTGCCAGCAGTGGGCAGGATATTTCCTACAATGAGCAGTTCTTC.

This clonotype was counted between two and nine times. The chain couples TRBV6-4 to TRBJ2-2; 8 bases agree with TRBD2. Per germline, CDR1 MRHNA and CDR2 SNTAGT. The CDR3 has 13 residues. Trimming cost V 6 bases and J 7 bases; bases outside gene matches: 4. The CDR3 nucleotides are TGTGCCAGCAGCCGAGCGGGGGACGGGGAGCTGTTTTTT. This gives the protein CASSRAGDGELFF.

The chain recombines TRBV20-1 with TRBJ2-6; 12 nucleotides line up with TRBD1. This CDR3 region has 15 residues. CDR1 DFQATT and CDR2 SNEGSKA come from the germline V gene (reference sequence). V trimming: 3 bases; J trimming: 4 bases; junction bases outside the gene matches: 1. Here the CDR3 DNA reads TGCAGTGCTAGGGGACAGGGGGCCGGGGCCAACGTCCTGACTTTC. It yields the protein CSARGQGAGANVLTF.

This clonotype was seen just once. V and J are TRBV27 and TRBJ2-7, with 8 positions matching TRBD2. The J segment lost 3 bases and the V segment lost 1 base, leaving 2 bases of the junction unmatched. Germline CDR1 is MNHEY and CDR2 is SMNVEV (reference sequence). The CDR3 covers 14 residues. The CDR3 reads CASSLLAGIYEQYF. For the CDR3, the DNA is TGTGCCAGCAGTTTATTAGCGGGAATCTACGAGCAGTACTTC.

The chain has TRBV6-1 and TRBJ2-5; tentatively, D is TRBD1 or TRBD2 (6 bases each). Germline assignment: CDR1 MNHNS and CDR2 SASEGT. The ends were cut back, 5 bases at V and 7 bases at J, with 11 bases in the middle. The CDR3 covers 12 residues. The CDR3 DNA follows: TGTGCCAGCAGTACGGAGGGGGGGACCCAGTACTTC. Encoded protein: CASSTEGGTQYF.

This clonotype occurred many times. J is TRBJ2-3 and V is TRBV7-8; unclear D gene. Germline-derived CDR1 and CDR2 are SGHVS and FQNEAQ. Trimming took 1 base from V and 1 from J, leaving 6 bases between them. This CDR3 spans 14 amino acids. CDR3 in amino acids: CASSLDPRTDTQYF. Written as DNA, the CDR3 is TGTGCCAGCAGCTTAGATCCCCGCACAGATACGCAGTATTTT.

A word on this clonotype: Since a much larger clone is just one base distant, this may be a read error. The chain combines TRBV7-3 with TRBJ2-2, with a possible D match to TRBD2 (6 bases). Germline CDR1 is SGHTA and CDR2 is FQGTGA. The CDR3 contains 15 residues. V was cut by 5 bases and J by 7 bases, with 17 bases left in between. DNA for the CDR3: TGTGCCAGCAGCCCTCTTAAGGGGCGGGGCGGGGAGCTGTTTTTT. This translates into CASSPLKGRGGELFF.

This clonotype has a count of ten or more. The chain employs TRBV6-4 and TRBJ1-1; 7 bases fit TRBD1. Trimming took 0 bases from V and 7 from J; bases not matched to a gene: 11. Germline V gene sequence: CDR1 MRHNA, CDR2 SNTAGT. The CDR3 runs 16 residues. CDR3 sequence reads: CASSDSSGRGKNEAFF. CDR3 nucleotide sequence: TGTGCCAGCAGTGACTCCTCGGGCAGGGGGAAGAATGAAGCTTTCTTT.

This clonotype has a count of ten or more. This chain joins TRBV20-1 and TRBJ2-5; no clear D gene. This CDR3 has 11 amino acids. Germline V gene data show CDR1 as DFQATT and CDR2 as SNEGSKA (reference sequence). The CDR3 sequence is CSPENQETQYF. The DNA of the CDR3 is TGCAGCCCCGAAAACCAAGAGACCCAGTACTTC.

The sample holds many counts of this clonotype. The chain has TRBV10-3 and TRBJ1-1; 9 bases match TRBD1. This CDR3 has 13 amino acids. Germline V gene lookup returns CDR1 ENHRY and CDR2 SYGVKD. With V trimmed by 9 bases and J by 1 base, 3 bases remained unmatched. CDR3 DNA: TGTGCCATGGGACAGGGAGAGAACACTGAAGCTTTCTTT. Protein: CAMGQGENTEAFF.

The rearrangement uses TRBV12-3 or TRBV12-4 and TRBJ1-1; no clear D gene. The CDR3 contains 14 residues. V shed 5 bases and J shed 5 bases, with 15 bases lying between them. The CDR3 spells CASSAGKFWTEAFF. CDR3 DNA sequence: TGTGCCAGCAGTGCCGGGAAATTCTGGACTGAAGCTTTCTTT.

The sample holds many counts of this clonotype. The rearrangement links TRBV10-3 to TRBJ1-2; no reliable D call. Trimming left V 2 bases short and J 6 bases short, with 7 bases between. The CDR3 extends over 12 amino acids. Germline loops: CDR1 ENHRY, CDR2 SYGVKD. Written as DNA, the CDR3 is TGTGCCATCAGTGAGCTAGGGCATGGCTACACCTTC. Protein: CAISELGHGYTF.

This clonotype was detected many times. The rearrangement uses TRBV12-3 or TRBV12-4 and TRBJ2-1; the D is unclear. V shed 4 bases and J shed 2 bases, with 9 bases lying between them. The length of the CDR3 is 14 residues. CDR3 DNA: TGTGCCAGCAGTTCGGTCCCAACCTACAATGAGCAGTTCTTC. As protein: CASSSVPTYNEQFF.

This clonotype was recorded many times. This chain links TRBV20-1 with TRBJ2-3; the D gene is possibly TRBD2 (5 bases). V lost 3 bases to trimming and J lost 1 base, with 14 bases between them. CDR1 and CDR2 from the germline V gene are DFQATT and SNEGSKA (reference sequence). This CDR3 spans 15 amino acids. The CDR3 here is CSARPMGEGTDTQYF. The CDR3 bases are TGCAGTGCTAGGCCGATGGGAGAGGGCACAGATACGCAGTATTTT.